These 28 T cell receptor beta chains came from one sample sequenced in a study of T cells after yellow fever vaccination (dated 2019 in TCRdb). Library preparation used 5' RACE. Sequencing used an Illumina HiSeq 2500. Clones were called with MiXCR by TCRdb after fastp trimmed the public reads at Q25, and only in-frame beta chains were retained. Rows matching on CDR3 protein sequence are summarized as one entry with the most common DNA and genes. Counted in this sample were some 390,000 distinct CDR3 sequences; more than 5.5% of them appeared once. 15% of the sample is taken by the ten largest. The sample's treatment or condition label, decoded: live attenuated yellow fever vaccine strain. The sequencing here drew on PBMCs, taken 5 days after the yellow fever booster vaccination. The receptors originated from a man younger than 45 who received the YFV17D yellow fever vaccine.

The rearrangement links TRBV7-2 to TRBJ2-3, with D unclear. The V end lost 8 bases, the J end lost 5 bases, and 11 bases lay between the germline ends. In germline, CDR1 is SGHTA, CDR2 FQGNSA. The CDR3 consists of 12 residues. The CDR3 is CASQVGRDTQYF. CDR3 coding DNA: TGTGCCAGCCAAGTTGGTAGAGATACGCAGTATTTT.

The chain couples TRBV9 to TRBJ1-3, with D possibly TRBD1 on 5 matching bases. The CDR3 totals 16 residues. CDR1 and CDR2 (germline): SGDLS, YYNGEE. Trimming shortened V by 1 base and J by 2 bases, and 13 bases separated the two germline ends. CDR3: CASSVNDGRAGNTIYF. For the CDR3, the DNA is TGTGCCAGCAGCGTAAATGATGGCAGGGCTGGAAACACCATATATTTT.

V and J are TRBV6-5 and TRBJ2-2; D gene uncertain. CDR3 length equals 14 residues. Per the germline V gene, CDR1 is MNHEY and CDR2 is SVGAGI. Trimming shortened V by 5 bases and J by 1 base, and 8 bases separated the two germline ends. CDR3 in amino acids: CASSTAMNTGELFF. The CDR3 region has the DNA TGTGCCAGCAGTACCGCAATGAACACCGGGGAGCTGTTTTTT.

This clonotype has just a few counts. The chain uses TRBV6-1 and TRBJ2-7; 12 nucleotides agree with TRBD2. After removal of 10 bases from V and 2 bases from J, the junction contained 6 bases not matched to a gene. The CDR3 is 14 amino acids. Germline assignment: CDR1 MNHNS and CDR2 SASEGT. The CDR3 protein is CATWTSGNTYEQYF. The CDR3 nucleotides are TGTGCCACCTGGACTAGCGGGAACACCTACGAGCAGTACTTC.

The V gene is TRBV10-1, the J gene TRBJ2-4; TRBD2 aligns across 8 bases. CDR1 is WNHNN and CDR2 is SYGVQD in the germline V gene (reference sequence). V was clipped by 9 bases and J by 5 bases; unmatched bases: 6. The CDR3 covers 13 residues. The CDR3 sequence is CARRGVGENIQYF. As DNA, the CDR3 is TGCGCCAGGCGGGGGGTAGGCGAAAACATTCAGTACTTC.

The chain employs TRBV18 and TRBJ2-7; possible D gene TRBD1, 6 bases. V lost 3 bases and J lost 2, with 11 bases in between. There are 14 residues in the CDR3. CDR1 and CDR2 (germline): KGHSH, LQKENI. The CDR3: CASSPTTGPYEQYF. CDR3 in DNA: TGTGCCAGCTCACCTACGACAGGCCCCTACGAGCAGTACTTC. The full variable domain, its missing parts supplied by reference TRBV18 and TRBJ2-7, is NAGVMQNPRHLVRRRGQEARLRCSPMKGHSHVYWYRQLPEEGLKFMVYLQKENIIDESGMPKERFSAEFPKEGPSILRIQQVVRGDSAAYFCASSPTTGPYEQYFGPGTRLTVT.

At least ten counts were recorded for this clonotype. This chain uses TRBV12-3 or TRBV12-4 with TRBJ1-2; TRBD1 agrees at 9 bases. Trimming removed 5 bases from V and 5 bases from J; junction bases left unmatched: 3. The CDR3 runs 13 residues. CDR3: CASSPGQGYGYTF. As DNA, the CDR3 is TGTGCCAGCAGTCCTGGACAGGGGTATGGCTACACCTTC.

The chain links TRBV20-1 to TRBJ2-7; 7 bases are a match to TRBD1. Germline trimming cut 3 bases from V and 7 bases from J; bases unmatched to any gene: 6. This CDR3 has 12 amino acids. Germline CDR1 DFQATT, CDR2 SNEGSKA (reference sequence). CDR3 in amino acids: CSASEQGTEQYF. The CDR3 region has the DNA TGCAGTGCTAGTGAACAGGGGACAGAGCAGTACTTC.

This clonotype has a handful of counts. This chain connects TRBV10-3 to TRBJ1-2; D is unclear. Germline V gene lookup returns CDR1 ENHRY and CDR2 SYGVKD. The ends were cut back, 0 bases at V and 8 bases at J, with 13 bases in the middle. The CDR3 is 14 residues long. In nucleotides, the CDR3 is TGTGCCATCAGTGAGTCGCTATCGGATGGAGGCTACACCTTC. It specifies CAISESLSDGGYTF.

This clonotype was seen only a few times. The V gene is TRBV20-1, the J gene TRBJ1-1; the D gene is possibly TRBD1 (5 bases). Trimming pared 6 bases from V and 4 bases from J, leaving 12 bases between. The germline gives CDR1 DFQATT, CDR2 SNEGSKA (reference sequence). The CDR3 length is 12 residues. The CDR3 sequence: CSAGGGSTEAFF. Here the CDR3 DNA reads TGCAGTGCCGGGGGGGGTAGCACTGAAGCTTTCTTT.

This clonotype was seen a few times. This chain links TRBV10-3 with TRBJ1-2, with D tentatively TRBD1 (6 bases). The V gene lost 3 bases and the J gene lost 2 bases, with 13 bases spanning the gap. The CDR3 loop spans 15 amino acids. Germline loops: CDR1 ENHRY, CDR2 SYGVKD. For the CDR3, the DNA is TGTGCCATCAGTGAAGGGGGTCAGAGAAACTATGGCTACACCTTC. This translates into CAISEGGQRNYGYTF.

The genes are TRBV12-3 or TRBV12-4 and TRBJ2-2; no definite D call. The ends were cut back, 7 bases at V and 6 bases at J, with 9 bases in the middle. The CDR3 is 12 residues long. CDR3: CASKARSGELFF. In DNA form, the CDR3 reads TGTGCCAGCAAGGCCAGGTCCGGGGAGCTGTTTTTT.

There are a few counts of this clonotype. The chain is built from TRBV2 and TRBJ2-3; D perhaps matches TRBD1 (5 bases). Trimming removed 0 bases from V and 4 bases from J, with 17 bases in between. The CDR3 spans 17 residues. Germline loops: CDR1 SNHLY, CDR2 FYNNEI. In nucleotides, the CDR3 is TGTGCCAGCAGTGAAGCGGGATTGGCAGGGCATTCAGATACGCAGTATTTT. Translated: CASSEAGLAGHSDTQYF.

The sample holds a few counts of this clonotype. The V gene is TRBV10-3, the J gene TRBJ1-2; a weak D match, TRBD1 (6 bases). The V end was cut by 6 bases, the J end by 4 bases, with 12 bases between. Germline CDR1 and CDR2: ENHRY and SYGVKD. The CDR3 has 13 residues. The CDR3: CAIRDSITYGYTF. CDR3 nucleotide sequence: TGTGCCATCAGGGACAGTATTACCTATGGCTACACCTTC.

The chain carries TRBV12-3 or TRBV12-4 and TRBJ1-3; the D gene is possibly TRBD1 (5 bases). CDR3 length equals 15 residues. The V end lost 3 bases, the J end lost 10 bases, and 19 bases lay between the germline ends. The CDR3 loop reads CASSFGTGPSWTIYF. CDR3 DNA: TGTGCCAGCAGTTTCGGGACGGGCCCCTCTTGGACCATATATTTT.

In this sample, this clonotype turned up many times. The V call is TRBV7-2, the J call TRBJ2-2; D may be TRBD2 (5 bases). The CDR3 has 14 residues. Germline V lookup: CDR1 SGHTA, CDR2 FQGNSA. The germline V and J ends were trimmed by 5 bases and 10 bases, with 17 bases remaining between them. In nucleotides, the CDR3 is TGTGCCAGCAGCCTGGCCGTGGGAGCGGAGGAGCTGTTTTTT. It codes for CASSLAVGAEELFF.

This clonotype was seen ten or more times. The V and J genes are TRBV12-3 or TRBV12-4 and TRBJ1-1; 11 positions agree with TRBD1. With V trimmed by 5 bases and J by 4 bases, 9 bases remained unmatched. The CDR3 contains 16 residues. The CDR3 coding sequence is TGTGCCAGCAGTCCCGCCGGGACAGGGGGATTCACTGAAGCTTTCTTT. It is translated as CASSPAGTGGFTEAFF.

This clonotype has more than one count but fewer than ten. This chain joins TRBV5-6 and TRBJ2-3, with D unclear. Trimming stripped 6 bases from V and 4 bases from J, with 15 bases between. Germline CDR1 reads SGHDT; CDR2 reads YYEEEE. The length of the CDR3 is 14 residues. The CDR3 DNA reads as TGTGCCAGCAACCTATGGGGAAGGTCAGATACGCAGTATTTT. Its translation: CASNLWGRSDTQYF. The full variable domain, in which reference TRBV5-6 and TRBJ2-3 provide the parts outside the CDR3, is DAGVTQSPTHLIKTRGQQVTLRCSPKSGHDTVSWYQQALGQGPQFIFQYYEEEERQRGNFPDRFSGHQFPNYSSELNVNALLLGDSALYLCASNLWGRSDTQYFGPGTRLTVL.

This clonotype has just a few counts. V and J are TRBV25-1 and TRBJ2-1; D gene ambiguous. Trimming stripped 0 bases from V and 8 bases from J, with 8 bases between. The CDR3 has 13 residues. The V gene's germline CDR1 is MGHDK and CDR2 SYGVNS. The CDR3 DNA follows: TGTGCCAGCAGTGAATACTCTTGGGATGAGCAGTTCTTC. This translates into CASSEYSWDEQFF.

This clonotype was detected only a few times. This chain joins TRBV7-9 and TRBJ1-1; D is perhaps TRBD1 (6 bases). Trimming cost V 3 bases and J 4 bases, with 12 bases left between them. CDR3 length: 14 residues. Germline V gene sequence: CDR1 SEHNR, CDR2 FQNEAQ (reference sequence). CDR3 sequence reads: CASSFNRASTEAFF. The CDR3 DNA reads TGTGCCAGCAGCTTCAACAGGGCGAGCACTGAAGCTTTCTTT.

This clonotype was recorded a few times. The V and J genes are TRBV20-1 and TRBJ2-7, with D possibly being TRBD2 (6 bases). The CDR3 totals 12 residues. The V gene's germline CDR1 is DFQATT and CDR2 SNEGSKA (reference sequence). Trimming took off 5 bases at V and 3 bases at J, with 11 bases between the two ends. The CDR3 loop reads CSALLGGYEQYF. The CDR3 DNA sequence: TGCAGTGCTCTCCTCGGGGGCTACGAGCAGTACTTC.

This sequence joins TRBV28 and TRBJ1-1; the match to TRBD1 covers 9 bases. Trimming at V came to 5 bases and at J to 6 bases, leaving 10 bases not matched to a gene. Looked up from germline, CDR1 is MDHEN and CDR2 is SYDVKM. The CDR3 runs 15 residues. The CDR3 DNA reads TGTGCCAGCAGTCAAAATGGACAGGGGTTGTCTGAAGCTTTCTTT. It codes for CASSQNGQGLSEAFF.

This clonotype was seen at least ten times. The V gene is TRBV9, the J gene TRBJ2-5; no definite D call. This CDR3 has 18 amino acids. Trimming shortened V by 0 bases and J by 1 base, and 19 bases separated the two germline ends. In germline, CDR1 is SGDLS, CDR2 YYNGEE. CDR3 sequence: CASSVGWKVDQTQETQYF. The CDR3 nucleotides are TGTGCCAGCAGCGTAGGGTGGAAGGTAGACCAAACCCAAGAGACCCAGTACTTC.

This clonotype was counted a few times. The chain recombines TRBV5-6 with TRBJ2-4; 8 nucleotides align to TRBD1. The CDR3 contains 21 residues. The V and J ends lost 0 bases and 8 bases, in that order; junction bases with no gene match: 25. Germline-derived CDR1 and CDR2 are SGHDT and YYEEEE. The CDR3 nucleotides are TGTGCCAGCAGCTTGGAAAAGTGGCCGGGACAGGACGGATCTCAGACTCACATTCAGTACTTC. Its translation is CASSLEKWPGQDGSQTHIQYF.

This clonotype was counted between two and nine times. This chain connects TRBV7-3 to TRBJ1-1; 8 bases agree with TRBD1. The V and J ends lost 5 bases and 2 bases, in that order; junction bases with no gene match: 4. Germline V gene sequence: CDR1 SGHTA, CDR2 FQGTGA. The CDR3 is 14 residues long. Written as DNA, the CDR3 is TGTGCCAGCAGCAAGGACAGGGATAACACTGAAGCTTTCTTT. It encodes CASSKDRDNTEAFF.

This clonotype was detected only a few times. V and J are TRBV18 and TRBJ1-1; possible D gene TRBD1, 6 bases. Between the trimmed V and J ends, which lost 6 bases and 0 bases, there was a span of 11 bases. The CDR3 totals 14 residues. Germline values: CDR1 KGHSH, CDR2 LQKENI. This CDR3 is CASSLDRLNTEAFF. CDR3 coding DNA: TGTGCCAGCTCCCTGGACAGATTGAACACTGAAGCTTTCTTT.

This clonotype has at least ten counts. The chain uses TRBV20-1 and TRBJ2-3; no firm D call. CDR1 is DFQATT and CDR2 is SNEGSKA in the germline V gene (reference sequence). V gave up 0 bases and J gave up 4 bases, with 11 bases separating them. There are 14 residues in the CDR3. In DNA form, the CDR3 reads TGCAGTGCTAGAGAAGGCCTAGGCTCAGATACGCAGTATTTT. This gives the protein CSAREGLGSDTQYF.

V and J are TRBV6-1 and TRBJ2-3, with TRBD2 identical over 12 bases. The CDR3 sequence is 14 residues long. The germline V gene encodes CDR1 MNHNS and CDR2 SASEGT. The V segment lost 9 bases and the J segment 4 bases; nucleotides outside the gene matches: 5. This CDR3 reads CASTLAGGPDTQYF. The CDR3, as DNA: TGTGCCAGTACCCTAGCGGGAGGGCCAGATACGCAGTATTTT.